This is a list of T cell receptor beta chains from one sample in a study of T cells in Graves' hyperthyroidism and ophthalmopathy. TCRdb re-analysed the multiplex PCR reads in MiXCR, keeping a single row per CDR3 protein. This table has 500,000 to 650,000 distinct CDR3 sequences, approximately 15% appearing once. The sample taken for sequencing was blood. These receptor sequences come from a woman aged 50 to 65 with Graves' ophthalmopathy. CDR3s include the opening cysteine and the closing phenylalanine or tryptophan. A D gene is named only where the DNA matches it firmly. Rows may omit the clone size; those that give it use once, few, many or a size class.

j_gene,v_gene,d_gene,abundance,CDR3aa,CDR3nt
TRBJ2-2,TRBV7-9,-,few,CASSSDEPTGEPFF,TGTGCCAGCAGCTCTGACGAACCCACCGGGGAGCCGTTTTTT
TRBJ1-1,TRBV5-1,-,many,CASSLVSLATEAFF,TGCGCCAGCAGCTTAGTAAGCCTAGCCACTGAAGCTTTCTTT
TRBJ2-1,TRBV14,-,-,CASSTPGLWGDEQFF,TGTGCCAGCAGCACACCGGGCCTCTGGGGAGATGAGCAGTTCTTC
TRBJ1-1,TRBV27,-,many,CASSFLTGVNTEAFF,TGTGCCAGCAGTTTCTTGACAGGTGTGAACACTGAAGCTTTCTTT
TRBJ2-7,TRBV5-1,-,few,CASSLGIQGRKTYEQYF,TGCGCCAGCAGCTTGGGGATTCAGGGACGGAAGACCTACGAGCAGTACTTC
TRBJ2-7,TRBV4-1,TRBD1,-,CASSHTGTGRNEQYF,TGTGCCAGCAGCCATACCGGGACAGGGCGAAACGAGCAGTACTTC
TRBJ1-5,TRBV7-8,TRBD1,many,CASSEGQKNQPQHF,TGTGCCAGCAGCGAGGGACAGAAGAATCAGCCCCAGCATTTT
TRBJ2-1,TRBV7-2,TRBD2,many,CASSLNAGASHEQFF,TGTGCCAGCAGCTTAAACGCGGGAGCCTCCCATGAGCAGTTCTTC
TRBJ1-2,TRBV7-9,TRBD1,few,CASSPRDRGSGYTF,TGTGCCAGCAGCCCCCGGGACAGGGGTTCTGGCTACACCTTC
TRBJ1-2,TRBV7-2,TRBD1,few,CASSPYGQGGNGYTF,TGTGCCAGCAGCCCATACGGACAGGGTGGCAATGGCTACACCTTC
TRBJ2-2,TRBV7-3,-,many,CASSADTRGTGELFF,TGTGCCAGCAGCGCAGACACTCGAGGGACCGGGGAGCTGTTTTTT
TRBJ2-1,TRBV20-1,TRBD2,-,CSASRTSHEQFF,TGCAGTGCTTCGAGGACTAGCCATGAGCAGTTCTTC
TRBJ2-5,TRBV27,-,-,CASSLSKIRDPKETQYF,TGTGCCAGCAGTTTATCTAAAATACGAGATCCCAAAGAGACCCAGTACTTC
TRBJ2-1,TRBV2,TRBD2,many,CASSEETSGSLPFF,TGTGCCAGCAGTGAGGAGACTAGCGGGAGTCTCCCGTTCTTC
TRBJ2-1,TRBV12-3/TRBV12-4,TRBD1,many,CASTLGTGIVDEQFF,TGTGCCAGCACCCTCGGGACAGGGATAGTTGATGAGCAGTTCTTC
TRBJ1-2,TRBV7-3,-,many,CASSPKFGTDGYTF,TGTGCCAGCAGCCCAAAGTTCGGGACGGATGGCTACACCTTC
TRBJ2-3,TRBV9,-,-,CASSVASGTSGRRYF,-
TRBJ2-1,TRBV6-1,-,-,CASRSPGVYNEQFF,TGTGCCAGCAGAAGCCCGGGGGTCTACAATGAGCAGTTCTTC
TRBJ1-1,TRBV4-1,-,-,CASSQDGRDTEAFF,TGCGCCAGCAGCCAAGATGGGAGGGATACTGAAGCTTTCTTT
TRBJ2-5,TRBV30,TRBD2,few,CAWKVAGALYQETQYF,TGTGCCTGGAAGGTAGCGGGAGCTCTCTACCAAGAGACCCAGTACTTC
TRBJ2-3,TRBV2,-,few,CASSVLLGDRPDTQYF,TGTGCCAGCAGTGTATTGTTGGGAGACCGACCAGATACGCAGTATTTT
TRBJ1-2,TRBV7-2,-,many,CASSLGPGGYGYTF,TGTGCCAGCAGCTTAGGACCGGGGGGCTATGGCTACACCTTC
TRBJ1-1,TRBV7-9,-,many,CASSQAVVRVTEAFF,TGTGCCAGCAGCCAAGCCGTTGTCCGAGTAACTGAAGCTTTCTTT
TRBJ1-2,TRBV29-1,TRBD1,many,CSVVSTGLNYGYTF,TGCAGCGTTGTGTCGACAGGGCTTAACTATGGCTACACCTTC
TRBJ2-7,TRBV9,TRBD2,many,CASSVTSGNSYEQYF,TGTGCCAGCAGCGTTACTAGCGGGAACTCCTACGAGCAGTACTTC
TRBJ1-5,TRBV2,-,many,CASSEYVGNQPQHF,TGTGCCAGCAGTGAATATGTGGGAAATCAGCCCCAGCATTTT
TRBJ1-2,TRBV12-3/TRBV12-4,-,many,CASSLAGFYGYTF,TGTGCCAGCAGTTTGGCAGGGTTTTATGGCTACACCTTC
TRBJ2-1,TRBV5-6,TRBD2,-,CASSSTLAGGPGEQFF,TGTGCCAGCAGCAGTACCCTAGCGGGAGGGCCAGGTGAGCAGTTCTTC
TRBJ2-1,TRBV27,-,many,CASSPGTGYNEQFF,TGTGCCAGCAGCCCAGGAACAGGCTACAATGAGCAGTTCTTC
TRBJ2-1,TRBV27,-,few,CACRGRVSYNEQFF,TGTGCCTGCCGGGGGCGGGTATCGTACAATGAGCAGTTCTTC
TRBJ1-1,TRBV18,-,many,CASSQERMENTEAFF,TGTGCCAGCTCACAGGAGAGGATGGAGAACACTGAAGCTTTCTTT
TRBJ2-1,TRBV12-3/TRBV12-4,TRBD2,few,CASKTGLAGETGKNEQFF,TGTGCCAGCAAGACGGGACTAGCGGGAGAAACTGGGAAGAATGAGCAGTTCTTC
TRBJ1-5,TRBV28,-,-,CASSLDLRGIQPQHF,TGTGCCAGCAGTTTAGACCTCAGGGGAATACAGCCCCAGCATTTT
TRBJ2-1,TRBV27,-,few,CASSSGSAVYNEQFF,TGTGCCAGCAGTTCGGGTAGCGCAGTTTACAATGAGCAGTTCTTC
TRBJ2-1,TRBV12-3/TRBV12-4,-,many,CASSFGASANNEQFF,TGTGCCAGCAGCTTCGGGGCTAGCGCAAACAATGAGCAGTTCTTC
TRBJ2-5,TRBV24-1,-,-,CATSDFREGETQYF,TGTGCCACCAGTGACTTCCGGGAAGGTGAGACCCAGTACTTC
TRBJ1-2,TRBV19,-,few,CASRKAGLLRYGYTF,TGTGCCAGTAGAAAAGCAGGGCTCCTACGCTATGGCTACACCTTC
TRBJ2-5,TRBV2,TRBD2,few,CASSVGGREETQYF,TGTGCCAGCAGTGTCGGAGGGAGGGAAGAGACCCAGTACTTC
TRBJ2-7,TRBV4-2,-,many,CASSQWSDSNYEQYF,TGTGCCAGCAGCCAGTGGTCCGACAGCAACTACGAGCAGTACTTC
TRBJ2-7,TRBV6-1,TRBD2,few,CASSRSGTSGRAYEQYF,TGTGCCAGCAGCAGATCCGGGACTAGCGGGAGGGCCTACGAGCAGTACTTC